This entry features one T cell receptor (beta chain) sequence. TCRdb's copy holds only in-frame clones and misses some; the assay was immunoSEQ multiplex PCR. The sample has roughly 510,000 clones, 70% to 90% seen once; the top ten hold more than 10%. Germline values: CDR1 LGHNA, CDR2 YSLEER. Trimming cost V 0 bases and J 5 bases, with 20 bases left between them. The length of the CDR3 is 17 residues. The source of the sample is a study of Ad26.COV2.S vaccination and SARS-CoV-2 variants. Whole-study context: Doses of Ad26.COV2.S were injected into muscle once or twice, 56 days apart.

The sample's treatment: over 15 received Ad26.COV2.S at low or high dose, single or two shots; a few received placebo; per-sample allocation not given. Day 63 following the first vaccine or placebo injection was when the samples were taken. Sequencing was performed on peripheral blood, taken in a trial of Ad26.COV2.S vaccine versus placebo. V gene TRBV4-3 combines with J gene TRBJ2-7; weak D call: TRBD1 (6 bases). The sequence came from a person aged 18-60 years who received the Ad26.COV2.S COVID-19 vaccine or a placebo. The CDR3 here is CASSQDRWQGEGDEQYF. The CDR3 bases are TGCGCCAGCAGCCAAGATAGGTGGCAGGGTGAGGGGGACGAGCAGTACTTC.